This T cell receptor (beta chain) was captured by sequencing in a study of long-term antiretroviral therapy in people with HIV. In the study overall: Sampling started about a decade before the 2015 immediate-ART recommendation.

This CDR3 has 14 residues. CDR1 SGHTA and CDR2 FQGNSA come from the germline V gene. Deletions cut 1 base from V and 5 bases from J, with 12 bases between. The authors ran the immunoSEQ assay, v3.0, at survey level. The assay was immunoSEQ multiplex PCR, and TCRdb's table has in-frame clones only and misses some. This sample has around 18,000 clones; about four fifths occur once, and the top ten carry approximately 6.5%. This sample comprised unsorted PBMCs, obtained at the start of antiretroviral therapy, before treatment. The TCR originated in a man aged 18-30 years with HIV. This sequence joins TRBV7-2 and TRBJ2-7, with TRBD2 as a possible D gene (5 bases). CDR3 DNA sequence: TGTGCCAGCAGCTTAGACGGACTGAGGAACGAGCAGTACTTC. Protein product: CASSLDGLRNEQYF. Full variable domain (outside the CDR3, taken from reference TRBV7-2 and TRBJ2-7): GAGVSQSPSNKVTEKGKDVELRCDPISGHTALYWYRQSLGQGLEFLIYFQGNSAPDKSGLPSDRFSAERTGGSVSTLTIQRTQQEDSAVYLCASSLDGLRNEQYFGPGTRLTVT.